The table lists the clone carrying this T cell receptor beta chain with many counts. Its antigen remains unknown. This sample was included in a study of neurological immune-mediated disorders. Trimming pared 7 bases from V and 6 bases from J, leaving 16 bases between. CDR1 is SQVTM, CDR2 ANQGSEA, per germline. This CDR3 has 13 amino acids. TCRdb re-analysed the 5' RACE reads in MiXCR, keeping a single row per CDR3 protein. Among about 79,000 distinct CDR3 sequences, roughly an eighth were seen once, and the ten largest hold more than 6%. Study observations and caveats: Multiple sclerosis patients had less TCR clonal expansion than even healthy controls, unlike HTLV-1-associated myelopathy.

The TCR sequence derives from a woman aged 45-65 years in good health. Sequencing used PBMCs. The genes are TRBV29-1 and TRBJ1-5; the D is unclear. The CDR3 protein is CSASIDEGQPQHF. The CDR3 DNA reads TGCAGCGCCTCTATAGACGAAGGTCAGCCCCAGCATTTT. Full variable domain (outside the CDR3, taken from reference TRBV29-1 and TRBJ1-5): SAVISQKPSRDICQRGTSLTIQCQVDSQVTMMFWYRQQPGQSLTLIATANQGSEATYESGFVIDKFPISRPNLTFSTLTVSNMSPEDSSIYLCSASIDEGQPQHFGDGTRLSIL.